Described below is a single TCR beta chain sequence and its context. The length of the CDR3 is 13 residues. J was trimmed by 5 bases and V by 5 bases; bases with no gene match: 3. Germline lookup yields CDR1 LNHDA and CDR2 SQIVND (reference sequence). The data were taken from a study of blood T cell repertoires in COVID-19. Turning to the study itself: Both acute and convalescent COVID-19 samples were obtained from the United States, Italy and Spain. Sources were T cells, B-cell-depleted T cells, or PBMCs; the material itself was cDNA or gDNA.

In the original processing: Researchers report that nucleated cell counts were estimated from reference gene primer amplification. Clones were sequenced by immunoSEQ multiplex PCR, and TCRdb holds only the in-frame ones, with some missing. Clone size and V and J calls were adopted from that table, with D and trimming inferred from the DNA. Here the sample spans 250,000 or so clones, 75% to 90% being singletons. Material: peripheral blood. The chain is built from TRBV19 and TRBJ2-5; 9 bases fit TRBD2. The receptor was isolated from a middle-aged woman who had recovered from COVID-19. CDR3 DNA: TGTGCCAGTAGTTGGACTAGCGCGGAGACCCAGTACTTC. Translating it yields CASSWTSAETQYF. Using reference TRBV19 and TRBJ2-5 for the parts outside the CDR3, the full variable domain is DGGITQSPKYLFRKEGQNVTLSCEQNLNHDAMYWYRQDPGQGLRLIYYSQIVNDFQKGDIAEGYSVSREKKESFPLTVTSAQKNPTAFYLCASSWTSAETQYFGPGTRLLVL.